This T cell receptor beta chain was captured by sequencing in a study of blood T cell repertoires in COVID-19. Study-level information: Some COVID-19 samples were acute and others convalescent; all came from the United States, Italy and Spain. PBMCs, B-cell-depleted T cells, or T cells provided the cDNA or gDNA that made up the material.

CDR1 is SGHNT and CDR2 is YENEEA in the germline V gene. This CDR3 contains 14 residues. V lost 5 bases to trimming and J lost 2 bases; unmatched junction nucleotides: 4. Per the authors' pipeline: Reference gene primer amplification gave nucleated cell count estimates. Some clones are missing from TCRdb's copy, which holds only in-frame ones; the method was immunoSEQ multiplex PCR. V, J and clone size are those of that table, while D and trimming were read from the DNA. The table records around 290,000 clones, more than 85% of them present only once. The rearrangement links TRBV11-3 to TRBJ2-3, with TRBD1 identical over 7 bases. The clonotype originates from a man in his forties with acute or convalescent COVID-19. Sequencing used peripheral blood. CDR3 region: CASSPGTVTDTQYF. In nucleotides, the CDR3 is TGTGCCAGCAGCCCCGGGACAGTCACAGATACGCAGTATTTT.